One sample yielded the 20 T cell receptor beta chains listed below, sequenced in a study of T-cell reconstitution after alpha-beta-depleted transplantation in children. Unique molecular identifiers featured in how the TCRbeta library was prepared. TCRdb passed the PCR reads through MiXCR, listing each CDR3 protein once. The table has about 690,000 distinct CDR3 sequences, approximately 17% seen once; the top ten hold approximately 1%. Specimen: PBMCs from the stem cell graft donor, collected from the stem cell graft. These receptors came from a human donor who donated a stem cell graft to a child with acute myeloid leukemia.

V is TRBV5-1 and J is TRBJ2-3; 7 bases map to TRBD1. This CDR3 spans 16 amino acids. Unmatched junction bases numbered 9, after V lost 0 bases and J lost 5 bases. Per germline, CDR1 SGHRS and CDR2 YFSETQ. CDR3 loop: CASSLGGQLFGDTQYF. CDR3 coding DNA: TGCGCCAGCAGCTTGGGGGGACAGCTATTCGGAGATACGCAGTATTTT.

Ten or more counts support this clonotype. CDR3 region: CSAIDRYRGDYEQYF. Here the CDR3 DNA reads TGCAGTGCTATAGACCGGTACAGGGGCGATTACGAGCAGTACTTC. This rearrangement joins TRBV20-1 to TRBJ2-7; 7 bases are shared with TRBD1. Germline lookup yields CDR1 DFQATT and CDR2 SNEGSKA (reference sequence). The CDR3 loop spans 15 amino acids. After removal of 4 bases from V and 4 bases from J, the junction contained 13 bases not matched to a gene.

The chain has TRBV3-1 and TRBJ1-3; D ambiguous. Germline values: CDR1 LGHDT, CDR2 YNNKEL (reference sequence). V was clipped by 4 bases and J by 4 bases, with 14 bases between them. This CDR3 is built from 15 residues. CDR3 loop: CASSRRARKGNTIYF. The CDR3 DNA sequence: TGTGCCAGCAGCCGGCGGGCCCGAAAGGGAAACACCATATATTTT.

The chain employs TRBV7-9 and TRBJ2-3; D gene ambiguous. The CDR3 runs to 15 residues. Looked up from germline, CDR1 is SEHNR and CDR2 is FQNEAQ (reference sequence). With 1 base removed from V and 2 bases from J, the gap between germline ends came to 10 bases. The chain's CDR3 is CASSLGIGITDTQYF. In DNA form, the CDR3 reads TGTGCCAGCAGCTTAGGTATTGGGATCACAGATACGCAGTATTTT.

The table lists this clonotype with many counts. A read error may produce the germline difference seen at one junction end. The gene calls are TRBV5-5 and TRBJ2-2, with D unresolved. The V gene's germline CDR1 is SGHKS and CDR2 YYEKEE (reference sequence). This CDR3 region has 15 residues. The CDR3 DNA reads TGTGCCAGCAGCTTGTTTGCCCATAATACCGAGGAGCTGTTTTTT. Protein product: CASSLFAHNTEELFF.

This clonotype has ten or more counts. V gene TRBV20-1 combines with J gene TRBJ1-5; a possible D gene is TRBD1 (5 bases). The V end lost 3 bases, the J end lost 2 bases, and 11 bases lay between the germline ends. Germline CDR1 reads DFQATT; CDR2 reads SNEGSKA (reference sequence). This CDR3 has 14 residues. The CDR3 reads CSASRALGNQPQHF. The CDR3 DNA reads as TGCAGTGCTAGCAGGGCCTTAGGCAATCAGCCCCAGCATTTT.

Ten or more counts support this clonotype. The chain has TRBV6-5 and TRBJ1-2, with D possibly TRBD1 on 5 matching bases. The CDR3 covers 17 residues. The germline V gene encodes CDR1 MNHEY and CDR2 SVGAGI. The V end lost 2 bases, the J end lost 3 bases, and 19 bases lay between the germline ends. Written as DNA, the CDR3 is TGTGCCAGCAGTTACGAGGGCCGAGGGGAGTCAGACTATGGCTACACCTTC. It encodes CASSYEGRGESDYGYTF.

The chain recombines TRBV5-1 with TRBJ1-3, with D perhaps TRBD1 (6 bases). The CDR3 spans 15 residues. The germline V and J ends were trimmed by 0 bases and 4 bases, with 11 bases remaining between them. CDR1 and CDR2 from the germline V gene are SGHRS and YFSETQ. The CDR3 DNA follows: TGCGCCAGCAGCTTGGATACCGGGACAGGAAACACCATATATTTT. Protein: CASSLDTGTGNTIYF. The full variable domain, in which reference TRBV5-1 and TRBJ1-3 provide the parts outside the CDR3, is KAGVTQTPRYLIKTRGQQVTLSCSPISGHRSVSWYQQTPGQGLQFLFEYFSETQRNKGNFPGRFSGRQFSNSRSEMNVSTLELGDSALYLCASSLDTGTGNTIYFGEGSWLTVV.

The chain uses TRBV6-1 and TRBJ2-6; D unresolved. Trimming cost V 10 bases and J 10 bases, with 14 bases left between them. From germline, CDR1 is MNHNS and CDR2 SASEGT. The CDR3 length is 12 residues. CDR3 nucleotides: TGTGCCACTAGAGATCATACAAACGTCCTGACTTTC. Its protein product is CATRDHTNVLTF.

Only a few counts were recorded for this clonotype. This rearrangement joins TRBV20-1 to TRBJ1-1; D call uncertain. Trimming stripped 0 bases from V and 1 base from J, with 6 bases between. CDR1 is DFQATT and CDR2 is SNEGSKA in the germline V gene (reference sequence). CDR3 length: 13 residues. CDR3 sequence: CSARDRTNTEAFF. The CDR3 coding sequence is TGCAGTGCTAGAGATAGGACGAACACTGAAGCTTTCTTT.

This clonotype was detected a few times. V and J are TRBV20-1 and TRBJ2-7, with D perhaps given as TRBD1 or TRBD2 (6 bases each). Trimming cost V 0 bases and J 9 bases, with 12 bases left between them. The CDR3 covers 12 residues. Germline CDR1 and CDR2: DFQATT and SNEGSKA (reference sequence). As DNA, the CDR3 is TGCAGTGCTAGAGATCCGGGGGCAGGGCAGTACGTC. Its translation: CSARDPGAGQYV.

This clonotype showed up just a few times. CDR3 bases: TGTGCCAGCAGAAAAGGGACAATCTCAGATACGCAGTATTTT. Translating it yields CASRKGTISDTQYF. The chain recombines TRBV7-2 with TRBJ2-3, with D maybe TRBD1 (6 bases). CDR1 and CDR2 from the germline V gene are SGHTA and FQGNSA. Trimming took off 6 bases at V and 4 bases at J, with 14 bases between the two ends. CDR3 size: 14 residues.

This clonotype was detected a few times. The junction and the germline gene differ at one end; a read error may be behind it. The V call is TRBV24-1, the J call TRBJ1-4; 10 nucleotides agree with TRBD1. The length of the CDR3 is 17 residues. CDR1 and CDR2 (germline): KGHDR, SFDVKD. CDR3 DNA: TGTGCCACCAGTGACCCCAGACAGGGGGCAACGAATGAAAAACTGTTTTTT. Protein product: CATSDPRQGATNEKLFF.

In its sample, this clonotype was seen many times. V is TRBV7-2 and J is TRBJ1-5; tentative D call: TRBD1 (5 bases). V was cut by 2 bases and J by 5 bases, with 10 bases left in between. The CDR3 covers 14 residues. Germline V gene data show CDR1 as SGHTA and CDR2 as FQGNSA. This CDR3 is CASSLRRGDQPQHF. The DNA of the CDR3 is TGTGCCAGCAGCTTAAGGAGGGGAGATCAGCCCCAGCATTTT.

This clonotype was counted between two and nine times. V usage is TRBV9 and J usage is TRBJ2-1; D is unresolved. V lost 0 bases, J lost 10 bases, and 8 bases lay in between. Germline V gives CDR1 SGDLS, CDR2 YYNGEE. The CDR3 totals 12 residues. The CDR3 coding sequence is TGTGCCAGCAGCGTAGGAGTTGGCGAGCAGTTCTTC. Translation: CASSVGVGEQFF.

The table lists this clonotype with many counts. This chain joins TRBV29-1 and TRBJ2-1; TRBD1 matches at 10 bases. Trimming removed 5 bases from V and 0 bases from J; junction bases left unmatched: 1. The CDR3 is 14 amino acids. CDR1 and CDR2 from the germline V gene are SQVTM and ANQGSEA. The DNA for the CDR3 is TGCAGCGTTCGGACAGGGGGCTCCTACAATGAGCAGTTCTTC. It yields the protein CSVRTGGSYNEQFF.

This clonotype has ten or more counts. The V call is TRBV20-1, the J call TRBJ2-1; TRBD1 matches at 9 bases. The CDR3 is 13 amino acids. Germline CDR1 and CDR2: DFQATT and SNEGSKA (reference sequence). J gave up 6 bases and V 6 bases, and 6 bases lay outside the gene matches. The CDR3 reads CSALQGAGNEQFF. In DNA form, the CDR3 reads TGCAGTGCCCTACAGGGGGCCGGCAATGAGCAGTTCTTC.

This clonotype was seen ten or more times. J is TRBJ1-1 and V is TRBV30; 9 nucleotides agree with TRBD1. After removal of 3 bases from V and 8 bases from J, the junction contained 1 base not matched to a gene. The CDR3 is made up of 11 amino acids. The germline CDR1 and CDR2 sequences are GTSNPN and SVGIG (reference sequence). The CDR3 DNA follows: TGTGCCTGGAGAGGACAGGGGGAAGCTTTCTTT. As protein: CAWRGQGEAFF.

This clonotype was counted many times. The chain recombines TRBV20-1 with TRBJ2-1, with TRBD2 matching 8 bases. Trimming took 4 bases from V and 5 from J; bases not matched to a gene: 7. This CDR3 has 14 amino acids. From germline, CDR1 is DFQATT and CDR2 SNEGSKA (reference sequence). CDR3 region: CSAIVSGADNEQFF. Here the CDR3 DNA reads TGCAGTGCTATAGTTAGCGGGGCGGACAATGAGCAGTTCTTC.

The chain carries TRBV6-2 or TRBV6-3 and TRBJ1-5; 7 bases are shared with TRBD1. The CDR3 spans 15 residues. Trimming at V came to 6 bases and at J to 7 bases, leaving 12 bases not matched to a gene. Germline CDR1 reads MNHEY; CDR2 reads SVGEGT. The CDR3 DNA reads as TGTGCCAGCAGCCAGCTGACAGGGTCCGGGCAGCCCCAGCATTTT. This codes for CASSQLTGSGQPQHF.